One and the same sample provided the 26 T cell receptor beta chains below, sequenced in a study of T-cell memory formation after mild COVID-19. MiXCR, run by TCRdb on the 5' RACE reads, gives a single entry per CDR3 protein. The table has a few hundred thousand distinct CDR3 sequences, about 16% seen once. Sample: PBMCs or a T cell subset sorted from them (not recorded which). The receptors were gathered from a young man who had mild COVID-19 (a few samples of this study predate the infection). Cell type and time point are not known.

This clonotype was seen more than once but under ten times. This chain connects TRBV9 to TRBJ1-5, with a tentative D call TRBD1 (5 bases). The CDR3 has 14 residues. Germline CDR1 reads SGDLS; CDR2 reads YYNGEE. V was cut by 3 bases and J by 6 bases, with 13 bases left in between. The CDR3 region has the DNA TGTGCCAGCAGCGCGGGGGGGTTGCGTCAGCCCCAGCATTTT. This encodes CASSAGGLRQPQHF.

This clonotype was detected only a few times. J is TRBJ2-2 and V is TRBV9, with TRBD1 as a possible D gene (5 bases). The germline V gene has CDR1 SGDLS and CDR2 YYNGEE. Trimming stripped 2 bases from V and 5 bases from J, with 13 bases between. The CDR3 runs 15 residues. CDR3 region: CASSVSRGATGELFF. The CDR3 region has the DNA TGTGCCAGCAGCGTTTCAAGGGGCGCAACCGGGGAGCTGTTTTTT.

V gene TRBV29-1 combines with J gene TRBJ2-7; TRBD2 matches 8 bases. The germline CDR1 and CDR2 sequences are SQVTM and ANQGSEA. The CDR3 has 11 amino acids. J gave up 6 bases and V 6 bases, and 4 bases lay outside the gene matches. The DNA for the CDR3 is TGCAGCGTCCAGCGGGGGAGCGAGCAGTACTTC. Its translation is CSVQRGSEQYF.

V is TRBV7-9 and J is TRBJ1-1; TRBD1 agrees at 9 bases. The germline V gene encodes CDR1 SEHNR and CDR2 FQNEAQ (reference sequence). The CDR3 totals 14 residues. The trim removed 3 bases at V and 5 bases at J, leaving 4 bases unmatched. CDR3 region: CASSFTGGATEAFF. Here the CDR3 DNA reads TGTGCCAGCAGCTTCACAGGGGGCGCGACTGAAGCTTTCTTT.

This clonotype was counted between two and nine times. The V gene is TRBV5-1, the J gene TRBJ2-3; no definite D call. Between the trimmed V and J ends, which lost 1 base and 0 bases, there was a span of 12 bases. CDR1 is SGHRS and CDR2 is YFSETQ in the germline V gene. The CDR3 totals 16 residues. The DNA of the CDR3 is TGCGCCAGCAGCTTGCCAGAGTTAGAAAGCACAGATACGCAGTATTTT. Protein: CASSLPELESTDTQYF. The full variable domain, with the rest looked up from reference TRBV5-1 and TRBJ2-3, is KAGVTQTPRYLIKTRGQQVTLSCSPISGHRSVSWYQQTPGQGLQFLFEYFSETQRNKGNFPGRFSGRQFSNSRSEMNVSTLELGDSALYLCASSLPELESTDTQYFGPGTRLTVL.

This clonotype was seen more than once but under ten times. V gene TRBV7-9 combines with J gene TRBJ2-7; TRBD1 matches at 7 bases. Unmatched junction bases numbered 1, after V lost 5 bases and J lost 0 bases. Per the germline V gene, CDR1 is SEHNR and CDR2 is FQNEAQ (reference sequence). The CDR3 runs to 13 residues. This CDR3 reads CASSRTGSYEQYV. For the CDR3, the DNA is TGTGCCAGCAGCCGGACAGGCTCCTACGAGCAGTACGTC.

V and J are TRBV29-1 and TRBJ2-7; TRBD1 is a possible D gene (6 bases). V was pared by 7 bases and J by 6 bases, with 19 bases between. The CDR3 has 13 residues. Germline-derived CDR1 and CDR2 are SQVTM and ANQGSEA. CDR3 region: CSARDTPRAEQYF. CDR3 in DNA: TGCAGCGCTCGGGACACACCTAGAGCCGAGCAGTACTTC.

The rearrangement joins TRBV15 to TRBJ2-7; TRBD1 matches at 8 bases. This CDR3 has 14 residues. With V trimmed by 5 bases and J by 1 base, 4 bases remained unmatched. Germline V CDR1 and CDR2: LNHNV, YYDKDF (reference sequence). The CDR3 bases are TGTGCCACCAGCCCGGACAGGGCTTCCTACGAGCAGTACGTC. This gives the protein CATSPDRASYEQYV.

The V and J genes are TRBV2 and TRBJ2-3; 14 bases are shared with TRBD2. CDR1 is SNHLY, CDR2 FYNNEI, per germline. With V trimmed by 4 bases and J by 4 bases, 4 bases remained unmatched. This CDR3 has 16 residues. CDR3 sequence (DNA): TGTGCCAGCAGTGGGAGGACTAGCGGGGGGCCAGATACGCAGTATTTT. Protein product: CASSGRTSGGPDTQYF.

A single count supports this clonotype. The rearrangement joins TRBV6-1 to TRBJ2-7; no reliable D call. The CDR3 loop spans 13 amino acids. Per the germline V gene, CDR1 is MNHNS and CDR2 is SASEGT. The V and J ends lost 5 bases and 6 bases respectively, with 14 bases between them. This chain's CDR3 is CASSTPRVSEQYF. The CDR3 coding sequence is TGTGCCAGCAGTACCCCCCGGGTCAGCGAGCAGTACTTC.

The rearrangement joins TRBV15 to TRBJ1-4; perhaps TRBD1 as D (5 bases). Per germline, CDR1 LNHNV and CDR2 YYDKDF (reference sequence). The CDR3 has 14 amino acids. The V end lost 5 bases, the J end lost 14 bases, and 21 bases lay between the germline ends. The CDR3 DNA is TGTGCCACCAGCTTCGACATTTCAGGGACTGGGCTGTTTTTT. Translated: CATSFDISGTGLFF.

This clonotype was seen repeatedly, ten times or more. The chain joins TRBV28 to TRBJ2-7, with 7 bases fitting TRBD1. This CDR3 is 13 amino acids long. Germline CDR1 is MDHEN and CDR2 is SYDVKM. V lost 3 bases, J lost 3 bases, and 2 bases stayed unmatched. CDR3 bases: TGTGCCAGCAGTTTGACAGGGAACTACGAGCAGTACGTC. Amino acids: CASSLTGNYEQYV.

This clonotype was seen more than once but under ten times. This sequence joins TRBV4-3 and TRBJ1-2; 11 bases are a match to TRBD1. This CDR3 is built from 15 residues. The germline gives CDR1 LGHNA, CDR2 YSLEER. Trimming cost V 4 bases and J 4 bases; bases outside gene matches: 5. CDR3 DNA: TGCGCCAGCAGCCCGGGGACAGGGGGGTCCTATGGCTACACCTTC. This encodes CASSPGTGGSYGYTF.

The chain employs TRBV9 and TRBJ1-6; tentative D call: TRBD1 (5 bases). The CDR3 loop spans 14 amino acids. Germline CDR1 and CDR2: SGDLS and YYNGEE. Between the trimmed V and J ends, which lost 1 base and 8 bases, there was a span of 10 bases. The CDR3 sequence: CASSVRGVDSPLHF. DNA of the CDR3: TGTGCCAGCAGCGTACGGGGCGTGGATTCACCCCTCCACTTT. Filled out from reference TRBV9 and TRBJ1-6, the complete variable domain reads DSGVTQTPKHLITATGQRVTLRCSPRSGDLSVYWYQQSLDQGLQFLIQYYNGEERAKGNILERFSAQQFPDLHSELNLSSLELGDSALYFCASSVRGVDSPLHFGNGTRLTVT.

This clonotype has just a few counts. The CDR3 reads CASSTTGLREEKLFF. For the CDR3, the DNA is TGTGCCAGCAGCACTACGGGACTTAGAGAGGAAAAACTGTTTTTT. J is TRBJ1-4 and V is TRBV5-6, with D possibly TRBD1 on 5 matching bases. Germline V lookup: CDR1 SGHDT, CDR2 YYEEEE. V gave up 4 bases and J gave up 8 bases, with 18 bases separating them. CDR3 size: 15 residues.

This clonotype was seen a few times. The chain couples TRBV7-6 to TRBJ2-1, with 11 bases lining up with TRBD2. V lost 3 bases to trimming and J lost 12 bases; unmatched junction nucleotides: 7. The length of the CDR3 is 14 residues. Germline loops: CDR1 SGHVS, CDR2 FNYEAQ. The CDR3 DNA follows: TGTGCCAGCAGCTTCCGTAGCGGGGGGGCCCTGCAGTTCTTC. Protein: CASSFRSGGALQFF. The whole variable domain, remainder taken from reference TRBV7-6 and TRBJ2-1, is GAGVSQSPRYKVTKRGQDVALRCDPISGHVSLYWYRQALGQGPEFLTYFNYEAQQDKSGLPNDRFSAERPEGSISTLTIQRTEQRDSAMYRCASSFRSGGALQFFGPGTRLTVL.

This clonotype was picked up a small number of times. This rearrangement joins TRBV5-1 to TRBJ2-5; D gene uncertain. V lost 5 bases to trimming and J lost 5 bases, with 19 bases between them. Germline CDR1 SGHRS, CDR2 YFSETQ. CDR3 size: 15 residues. CDR3 amino acids: CASRFAVQGQETQYF. In nucleotides, the CDR3 is TGCGCCAGCAGATTCGCAGTTCAAGGCCAGGAGACCCAGTACTTC.

This clonotype was seen a single time. The chain recombines TRBV4-1 with TRBJ1-3; TRBD1 is a possible D gene (5 bases). The CDR3 sequence is 17 residues long. Per the germline V gene, CDR1 is MGHRA and CDR2 is YSYEKL. With 1 base removed from V and 0 bases from J, the gap between germline ends came to 13 bases. The DNA of the CDR3 is TGCGCCAGCAGCCAAGCGTGGGGCTGGGGCTCTGGAAACACCATATATTTT. It codes for CASSQAWGWGSGNTIYF.

In its sample, this clonotype was seen a few times. The rearrangement joins TRBV7-9 to TRBJ1-1; no firm D call. Germline V gives CDR1 SEHNR, CDR2 FQNEAQ (reference sequence). This CDR3 has 15 residues. Deletions cut 8 bases from V and 7 bases from J, with 23 bases between. CDR3 residues: CASRSPLLGVDEAFF. The CDR3 coding sequence is TGTGCCAGCCGGTCCCCGTTGTTGGGTGTAGATGAAGCTTTCTTT.

The chain uses TRBV5-1 and TRBJ2-3, with 8 bases aligning to TRBD2. V trimming: 3 bases; J trimming: 4 bases; junction bases outside the gene matches: 4. CDR3 length equals 14 residues. Germline-derived CDR1 and CDR2 are SGHRS and YFSETQ. Here the CDR3 DNA reads TGCGCCAGCAGCTCCTACGGGGGGGCAGATACGCAGTATTTT. It translates to CASSSYGGADTQYF.

This clonotype was counted many times. This chain uses TRBV7-9 with TRBJ2-1; perhaps TRBD1 as D (6 bases). Germline-derived CDR1 and CDR2 are SEHNR and FQNEAQ (reference sequence). The CDR3 contains 14 residues. V was pared by 5 bases and J by 2 bases, with 10 bases between. For the CDR3, the DNA is TGTGCCAGCAGCGTACAGGGACCCTACAATGAGCAGTTCTTC. It is translated as CASSVQGPYNEQFF. The whole variable domain, filled in from reference TRBV7-9 and TRBJ2-1, reads DTGVSQNPRHKITKRGQNVTFRCDPISEHNRLYWYRQTLGQGPEFLTYFQNEAQLEKSRLLSDRFSAERPKGSFSTLEIQRTEQGDSAMYLCASSVQGPYNEQFFGPGTRLTVL.

This clonotype has more than one count but fewer than ten. The V call is TRBV10-3, the J call TRBJ2-1; D remains unclear. The CDR3 loop spans 13 amino acids. Deletions cut 10 bases from V and 8 bases from J, with 18 bases between. Germline loops: CDR1 ENHRY, CDR2 SYGVKD. CDR3 in amino acids: CATTKPALYEQFF. For the CDR3, the DNA is TGTGCCACCACGAAACCGGCCCTCTATGAGCAGTTCTTC.

In its sample, this clonotype was seen a few times. J is TRBJ2-4 and V is TRBV7-2; D remains unclear. The CDR3 sequence is 14 residues long. With 2 bases removed from V and 3 bases from J, the gap between germline ends came to 8 bases. Germline V lookup: CDR1 SGHTA, CDR2 FQGNSA. The CDR3 is CASSLTLVKNIQYF. The DNA for the CDR3 is TGTGCCAGCAGCTTAACACTGGTCAAAAACATTCAGTACTTC. Filled out from reference TRBV7-2 and TRBJ2-4, the complete variable domain reads GAGVSQSPSNKVTEKGKDVELRCDPISGHTALYWYRQSLGQGLEFLIYFQGNSAPDKSGLPSDRFSAERTGGSVSTLTIQRTQQEDSAVYLCASSLTLVKNIQYFGAGTRLSVL.

The sample holds many counts of this clonotype. The V call is TRBV4-3, the J call TRBJ2-7, with TRBD1 matching over 9 bases. V lost 1 base to trimming and J lost 3 bases; unmatched junction nucleotides: 1. CDR3 length: 14 residues. The germline gives CDR1 LGHNA, CDR2 YSLEER. The CDR3 sequence is CASSQADRGYEQYF. Written as DNA, the CDR3 is TGCGCCAGCAGCCAAGCGGACAGGGGCTACGAGCAGTACTTC.

The gene calls are TRBV7-3 and TRBJ2-3; TRBD2 matches at 10 bases. CDR1 is SGHTA, CDR2 FQGTGA, per germline. With 7 bases clipped from V and 6 bases from J, the junction kept 10 bases outside the gene matches. The CDR3 has 15 residues. The DNA of the CDR3 is TGTGCCAGCACAAGTAGCGGGGGGCCCGGGGATACGCAGTATTTT. Translated: CASTSSGGPGDTQYF. The full variable domain, with the rest looked up from reference TRBV7-3 and TRBJ2-3, is GAGVSQTPSNKVTEKGKYVELRCDPISGHTALYWYRQSLGQGPEFLIYFQGTGAADDSGLPNDRFFAVRPEGSVSTLKIQRTERGDSAVYLCASTSSGGPGDTQYFGPGTRLTVL.

There are a few counts of this clonotype. The J gene is TRBJ1-5, the V gene TRBV3-2; TRBD1 is the table's D call, not checked against the DNA. TRBV3-2 is marked as a pseudogene. The CDR3 extends over 14 amino acids. CDR3 DNA: TGTGCCAGCAGACAGGGGTCAGGTTATCAGCCCCAGCATTTT. As protein: CASRQGSGYQPQHF.